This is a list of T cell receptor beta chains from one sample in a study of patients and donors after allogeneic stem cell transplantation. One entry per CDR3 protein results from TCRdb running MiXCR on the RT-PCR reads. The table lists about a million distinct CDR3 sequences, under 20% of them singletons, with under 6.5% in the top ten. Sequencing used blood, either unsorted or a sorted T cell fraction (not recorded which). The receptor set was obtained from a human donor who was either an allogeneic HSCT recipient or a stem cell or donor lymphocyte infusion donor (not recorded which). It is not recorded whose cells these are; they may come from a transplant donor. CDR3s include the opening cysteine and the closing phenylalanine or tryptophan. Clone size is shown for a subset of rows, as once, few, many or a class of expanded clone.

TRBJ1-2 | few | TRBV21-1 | CASRTPGNNYGYTF
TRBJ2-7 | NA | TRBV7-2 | CASSLQGVSYEQYF
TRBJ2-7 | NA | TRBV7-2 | CASSLTGLESYEQYF
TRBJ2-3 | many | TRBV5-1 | CASSTSSSREDTQYF
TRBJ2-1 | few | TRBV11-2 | CASTLSRIAPTAYNEQFF
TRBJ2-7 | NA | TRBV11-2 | CASSQLSRKVFYEQYF
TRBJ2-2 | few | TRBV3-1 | CASGGGFPNTGELFF
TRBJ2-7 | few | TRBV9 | CASSVALAGGALEQYF
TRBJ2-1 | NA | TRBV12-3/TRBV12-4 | CASSLVRGLAITRSYIEQFF
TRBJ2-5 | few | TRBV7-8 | CASSLVVTWETQYF
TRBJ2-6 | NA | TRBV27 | CASRQGFSGANVLTF
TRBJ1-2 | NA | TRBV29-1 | CSVHRLARVLRSYTF
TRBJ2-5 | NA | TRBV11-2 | CASSLEIRETQYF
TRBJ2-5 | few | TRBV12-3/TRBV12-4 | CASSTQGALETQYF